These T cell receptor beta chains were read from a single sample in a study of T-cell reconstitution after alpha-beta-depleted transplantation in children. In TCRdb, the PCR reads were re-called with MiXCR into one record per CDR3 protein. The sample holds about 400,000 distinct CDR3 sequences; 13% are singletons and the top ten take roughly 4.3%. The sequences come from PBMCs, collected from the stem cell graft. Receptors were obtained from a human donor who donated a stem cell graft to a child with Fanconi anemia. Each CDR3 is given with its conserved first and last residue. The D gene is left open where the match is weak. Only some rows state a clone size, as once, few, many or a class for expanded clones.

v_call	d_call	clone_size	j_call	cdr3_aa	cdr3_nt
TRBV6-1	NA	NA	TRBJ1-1	CASSERWANTEAFF	TGTGCCAGCAGTGAACGTTGGGCGAACACTGAAGCTTTCTTT
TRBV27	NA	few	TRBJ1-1	CASSTRPYGTEAFF	TGTGCCAGCAGTACACGACCGTATGGCACTGAAGCTTTCTTT
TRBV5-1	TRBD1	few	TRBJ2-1	CASSLELVGGQGANEQFF	TGCGCCAGCAGCTTGGAATTAGTTGGGGGACAGGGAGCCAATGAGCAGTTCTTC
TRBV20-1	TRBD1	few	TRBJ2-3	CSASLGTGADTQYF	TGCAGTGCTAGTCTAGGGACAGGCGCAGATACGCAGTATTTT
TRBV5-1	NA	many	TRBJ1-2	CASSPEGPPYGYTF	TGCGCCAGCAGCCCCGAAGGGCCGCCGTATGGCTACACCTTC
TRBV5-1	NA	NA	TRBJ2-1	CASSLAYGNNEQFF	TGCGCCAGCAGCTTGGCCTACGGAAACAATGAGCAGTTCTTC
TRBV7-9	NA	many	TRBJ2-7	CASSSWREYEQYF	TGTGCCAGCAGCTCCTGGAGGGAGTACGAGCAGTACTTC
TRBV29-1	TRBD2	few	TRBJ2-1	CSVEDRLALYNEQFF	TGCAGCGTTGAAGACAGACTAGCTTTATACAATGAGCAGTTCTTC
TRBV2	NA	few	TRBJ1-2	CASSAGSYYGYTF	TGTGCCAGCAGCGCCGGGTCTTACTATGGCTACACCTTC
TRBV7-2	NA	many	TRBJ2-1	CASSDKVLYNEQFF	TGTGCCAGCAGCGACAAAGTACTCTACAATGAGCAGTTCTTC
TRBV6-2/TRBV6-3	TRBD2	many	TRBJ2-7	CASSYSRGRVAGGRRGYEQYF	TGTGCCAGCAGTTACTCGAGAGGGAGAGTAGCGGGGGGCCGTCGGGGCTACGAGCAGTACTTC
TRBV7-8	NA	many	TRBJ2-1	CASSPLELGRGSYNEQFF	TGTGCCAGCAGCCCCCTTGAATTAGGCAGGGGATCGTACAATGAGCAGTTCTTC
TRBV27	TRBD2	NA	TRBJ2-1	CASRGTTPTDYEQFF	TGTGCCAGCAGGGGGACTACCCCAACCGATTATGAGCAGTTCTTC
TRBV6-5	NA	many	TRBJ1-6	CASSFSSPYNSPLHF	TGTGCCAGCAGTTTCTCCTCTCCCTATAATTCACCCCTCCACTTT
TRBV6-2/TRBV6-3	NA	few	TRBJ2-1	CASRDRDSSSYNEQFF	TGTGCCAGCAGGGACCGGGACTCCTCGTCCTACAATGAGCAGTTCTTC
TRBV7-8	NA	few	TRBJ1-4	CASSFGTTEKLFF	TGTGCCAGCAGCTTCGGGACAACTGAAAAACTGTTTTTT
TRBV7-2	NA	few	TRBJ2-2	CASSLSPGTGELFF	TGTGCCAGCAGCTTATCCCCGGGCACCGGGGAGCTGTTTTTT
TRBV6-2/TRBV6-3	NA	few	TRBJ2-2	CASSGARVTGELFF	TGTGCCAGCAGTGGCGCCCGGGTCACCGGGGAGCTGTTTTTT
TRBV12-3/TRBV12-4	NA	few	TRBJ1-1	CASSLQGEDTEAFF	TGTGCCAGCAGTTTGCAGGGTGAAGACACTGAAGCTTTCTTT
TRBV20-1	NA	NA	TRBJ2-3	CSARDGPWETDTQYF	TGCAGTGCTAGAGATGGCCCGTGGGAAACAGATACGCAGTATTTT
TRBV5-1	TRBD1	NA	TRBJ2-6	CASSVHRGPGANVLTF	TGCGCCAGCAGCGTACACAGGGGGCCAGGGGCCAACGTCCTGACTTTC
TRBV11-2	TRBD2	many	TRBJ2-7	CASSLDPGGYEQYF	TGTGCCAGCAGCTTAGATCCGGGAGGCTACGAGCAGTACTTC
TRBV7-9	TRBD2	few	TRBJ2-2	CASSPRSGGPSTGELFF	TGTGCCAGCAGCCCAAGGAGCGGGGGGCCTTCCACCGGGGAGCTGTTTTTT
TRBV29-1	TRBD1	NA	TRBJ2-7	CSVGGDREPYEQYF	TGCAGCGTTGGAGGAGACAGGGAACCCTACGAGCAGTACTTC
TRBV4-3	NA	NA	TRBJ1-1	CASSHVLRANTEAFF	TGCGCCAGCAGCCACGTTCTCCGTGCGAACACTGAAGCTTTCTTT
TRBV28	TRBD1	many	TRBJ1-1	CASSPTRTGGTEAFF	TGTGCCAGCAGTCCAACTAGGACAGGGGGCACTGAAGCTTTCTTT
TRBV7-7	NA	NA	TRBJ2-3	CASSPIEGLWTDTQYF	TGTGCTAGCAGCCCCATTGAGGGTTTGTGGACAGATACGCAGTATTTT
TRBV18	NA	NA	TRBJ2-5	CASSPPSERETQYF	TGTGCCAGCTCACCACCGTCCGAGAGGGAGACCCAGTACTTC
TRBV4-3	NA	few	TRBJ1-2	CASSQDSGPFNGYTF	TGCGCCAGCAGCCAAGATTCAGGACCCTTTAACGGGTACACCTTC
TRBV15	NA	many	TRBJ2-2	CATSRDPTGELFF	TGTGCCACCAGCAGAGACCCTACCGGGGAGCTGTTTTTT
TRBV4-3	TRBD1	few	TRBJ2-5	CASSQVQGASWETQYF	TGCGCCAGCAGCCAAGTTCAGGGGGCTAGCTGGGAGACCCAGTACTTC
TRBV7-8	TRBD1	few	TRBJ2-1	CASSSGTGFFGEQFF	TGTGCCAGCAGTTCCGGGACAGGGTTTTTCGGTGAGCAGTTCTTC
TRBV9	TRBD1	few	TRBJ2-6	CASSLRTGVRSGANVLTF	TGTGCCAGCAGCCTTCGGACAGGGGTCCGCTCTGGGGCCAACGTCCTGACTTTC
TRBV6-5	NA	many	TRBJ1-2	CASSIPRAPKTHGYTF	TGTGCCAGCAGTATTCCCCGGGCCCCCAAAACTCATGGCTACACCTTC
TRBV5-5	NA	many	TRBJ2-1	CASSSRGAPRGEQFF	TGTGCCAGCAGCTCGCGAGGGGCCCCTAGGGGTGAGCAGTTCTTC
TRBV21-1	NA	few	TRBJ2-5	CASSSRGQLQETQYF	TGTGCCAGCAGCTCGCGGGGACAGCTCCAAGAGACCCAGTACTTC
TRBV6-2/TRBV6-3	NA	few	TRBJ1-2	CASMSANYGYTF	TGTGCCAGCATGTCAGCTAACTATGGCTACACCTTC